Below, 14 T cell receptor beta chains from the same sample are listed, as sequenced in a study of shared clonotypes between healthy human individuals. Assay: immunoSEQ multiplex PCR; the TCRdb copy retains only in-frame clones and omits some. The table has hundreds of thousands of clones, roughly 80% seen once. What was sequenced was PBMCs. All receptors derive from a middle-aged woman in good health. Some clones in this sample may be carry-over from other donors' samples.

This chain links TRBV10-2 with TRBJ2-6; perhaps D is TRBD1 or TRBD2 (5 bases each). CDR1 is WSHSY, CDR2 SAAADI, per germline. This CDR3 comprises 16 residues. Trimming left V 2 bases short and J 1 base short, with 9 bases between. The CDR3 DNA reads TGCGCCAGCAGTGAGCCTTGGGGGTCTGGGGCCAACGTCCTGACTTTC. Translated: CASSEPWGSGANVLTF.

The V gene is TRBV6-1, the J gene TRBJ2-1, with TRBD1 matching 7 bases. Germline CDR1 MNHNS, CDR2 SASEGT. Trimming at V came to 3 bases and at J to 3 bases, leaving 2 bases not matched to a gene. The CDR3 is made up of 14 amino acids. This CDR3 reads CASSETGIYNEQFF. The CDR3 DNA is TGTGCCAGCAGTGAGACAGGGATCTACAATGAGCAGTTCTTC.

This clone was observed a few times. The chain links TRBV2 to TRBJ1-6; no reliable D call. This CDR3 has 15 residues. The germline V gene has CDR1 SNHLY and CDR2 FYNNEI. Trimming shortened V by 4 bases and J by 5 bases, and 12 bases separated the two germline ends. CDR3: CASSVLGANNSPLHF. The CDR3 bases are TGTGCCAGCAGTGTTTTGGGTGCCAATAATTCACCCCTCCACTTT.

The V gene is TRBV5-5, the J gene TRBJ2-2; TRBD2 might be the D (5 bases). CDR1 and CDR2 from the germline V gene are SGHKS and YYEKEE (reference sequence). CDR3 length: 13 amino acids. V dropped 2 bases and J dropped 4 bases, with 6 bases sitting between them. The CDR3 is CASSFEGTGELFF. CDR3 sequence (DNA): TGTGCCAGCAGCTTCGAGGGCACCGGGGAGCTGTTTTTT.

CDR3: CASSSATLNTEAFF. The CDR3 DNA reads TGTGCCAGCAGTAGTGCTACATTGAACACTGAAGCTTTCTTT. The genes are TRBV28 and TRBJ1-1; D remains ambiguous. The CDR3 has 14 amino acids. Germline loops: CDR1 MDHEN, CDR2 SYDVKM. The ends were cut back, 5 bases at V and 0 bases at J, with 10 bases in the middle.

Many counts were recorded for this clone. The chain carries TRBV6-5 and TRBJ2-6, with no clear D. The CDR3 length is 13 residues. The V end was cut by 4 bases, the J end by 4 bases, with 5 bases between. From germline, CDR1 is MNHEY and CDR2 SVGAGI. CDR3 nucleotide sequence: TGTGCCAGCAGTTTAGGCGGGGCCAACGTCCTGACTTTC. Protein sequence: CASSLGGANVLTF.

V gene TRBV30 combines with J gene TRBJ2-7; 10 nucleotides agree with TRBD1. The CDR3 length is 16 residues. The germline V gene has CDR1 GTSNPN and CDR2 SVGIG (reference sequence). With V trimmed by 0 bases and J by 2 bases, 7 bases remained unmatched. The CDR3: CAWSVGDRGGTYEQYF. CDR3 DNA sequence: TGTGCCTGGAGTGTAGGGGACAGGGGAGGGACCTACGAGCAGTACTTC.

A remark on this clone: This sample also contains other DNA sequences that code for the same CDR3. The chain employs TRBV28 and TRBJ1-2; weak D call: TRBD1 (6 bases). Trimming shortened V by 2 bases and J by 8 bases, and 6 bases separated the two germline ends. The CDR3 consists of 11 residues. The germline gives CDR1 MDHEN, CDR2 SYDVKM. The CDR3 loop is CASSLRGGYTF. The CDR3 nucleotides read TGTGCCAGCAGTTTAAGGGGGGGCTACACCTTC.

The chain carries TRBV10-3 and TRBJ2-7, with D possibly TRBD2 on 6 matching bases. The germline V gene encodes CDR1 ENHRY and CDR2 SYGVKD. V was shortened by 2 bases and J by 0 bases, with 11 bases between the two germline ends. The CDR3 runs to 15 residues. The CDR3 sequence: CAISEGGTSSYEQYF. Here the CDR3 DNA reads TGTGCCATCAGTGAGGGGGGGACGAGCTCCTACGAGCAGTACTTC.

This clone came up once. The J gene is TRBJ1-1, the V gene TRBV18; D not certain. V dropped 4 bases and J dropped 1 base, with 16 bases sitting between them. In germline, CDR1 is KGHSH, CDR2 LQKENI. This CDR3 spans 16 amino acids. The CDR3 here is CASSLMTGRSNTEAFF. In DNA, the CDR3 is TGTGCCAGCTCACTCATGACGGGGAGGTCGAACACTGAAGCTTTCTTT.

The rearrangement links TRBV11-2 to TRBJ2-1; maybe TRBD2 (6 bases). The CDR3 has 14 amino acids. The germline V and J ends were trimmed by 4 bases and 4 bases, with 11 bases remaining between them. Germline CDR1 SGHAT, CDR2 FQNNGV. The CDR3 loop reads CASSSAGTYNEQFF. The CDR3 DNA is TGTGCCAGCAGCTCGGCGGGGACGTACAATGAGCAGTTCTTC.

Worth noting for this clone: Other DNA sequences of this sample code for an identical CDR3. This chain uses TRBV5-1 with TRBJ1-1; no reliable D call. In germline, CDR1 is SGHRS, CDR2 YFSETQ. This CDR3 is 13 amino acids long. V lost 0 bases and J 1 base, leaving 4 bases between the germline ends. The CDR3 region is CASSLAENTEAFF. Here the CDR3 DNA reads TGCGCCAGCAGCTTGGCAGAGAACACTGAAGCTTTCTTT.

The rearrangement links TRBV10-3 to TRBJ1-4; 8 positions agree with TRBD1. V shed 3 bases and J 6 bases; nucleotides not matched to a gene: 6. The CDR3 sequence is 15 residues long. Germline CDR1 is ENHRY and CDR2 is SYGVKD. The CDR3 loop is CAISENRGYYEKLFF. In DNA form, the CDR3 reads TGTGCCATCAGTGAAAACAGGGGGTATTATGAAAAACTGTTTTTT.

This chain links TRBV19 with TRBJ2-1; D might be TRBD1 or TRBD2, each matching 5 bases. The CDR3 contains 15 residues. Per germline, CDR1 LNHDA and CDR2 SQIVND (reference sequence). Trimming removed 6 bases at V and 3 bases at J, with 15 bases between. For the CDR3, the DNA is TGTGCCAGTAGCACACTCCGGGACGGCTACAATGAGCAGTTCTTC. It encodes CASSTLRDGYNEQFF. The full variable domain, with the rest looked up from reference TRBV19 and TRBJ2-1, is DGGITQSPKYLFRKEGQNVTLSCEQNLNHDAMYWYRQDPGQGLRLIYYSQIVNDFQKGDIAEGYSVSREKKESFPLTVTSAQKNPTAFYLCASSTLRDGYNEQFFGPGTRLTVL.